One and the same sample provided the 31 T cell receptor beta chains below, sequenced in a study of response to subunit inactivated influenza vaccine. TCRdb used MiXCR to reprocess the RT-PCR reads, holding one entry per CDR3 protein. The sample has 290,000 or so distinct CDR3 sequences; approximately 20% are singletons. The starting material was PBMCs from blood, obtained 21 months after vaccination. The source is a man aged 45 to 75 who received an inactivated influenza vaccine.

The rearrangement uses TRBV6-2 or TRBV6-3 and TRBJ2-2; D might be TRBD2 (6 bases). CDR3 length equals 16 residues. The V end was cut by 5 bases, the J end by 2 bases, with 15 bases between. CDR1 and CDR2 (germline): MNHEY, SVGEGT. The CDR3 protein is CASSLTGLTNTGELFF. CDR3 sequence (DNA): TGTGCCAGCAGTCTAACGGGACTGACAAACACCGGGGAGCTGTTTTTT.

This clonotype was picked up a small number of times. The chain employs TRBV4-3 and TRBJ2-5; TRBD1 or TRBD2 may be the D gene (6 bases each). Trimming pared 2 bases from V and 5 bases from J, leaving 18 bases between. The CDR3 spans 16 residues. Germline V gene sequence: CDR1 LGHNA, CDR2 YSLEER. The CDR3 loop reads CASSQTGAQSGETQYF. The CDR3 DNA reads TGCGCCAGCAGCCAAACGGGGGCTCAATCAGGGGAGACCCAGTACTTC.

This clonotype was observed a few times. The CDR3 loop reads CASSLYASGSNQPQHF. DNA of the CDR3: TGTGCCAGCAGTTTATATGCCTCGGGGAGCAATCAGCCCCAGCATTTT. This chain links TRBV27 with TRBJ1-5; D unclear. This CDR3 comprises 16 residues. The V gene lost 1 base and the J gene lost 1 base, with 11 bases spanning the gap. Looked up from germline, CDR1 is MNHEY and CDR2 is SMNVEV (reference sequence).

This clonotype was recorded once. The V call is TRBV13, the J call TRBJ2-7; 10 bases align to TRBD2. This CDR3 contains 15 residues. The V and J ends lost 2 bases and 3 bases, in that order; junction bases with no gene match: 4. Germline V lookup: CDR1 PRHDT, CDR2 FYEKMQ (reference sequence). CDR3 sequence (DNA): TGTGCCAGCAGCTTACCCGGGACTAGCGTCTACGAGCAGTACTTC. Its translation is CASSLPGTSVYEQYF.

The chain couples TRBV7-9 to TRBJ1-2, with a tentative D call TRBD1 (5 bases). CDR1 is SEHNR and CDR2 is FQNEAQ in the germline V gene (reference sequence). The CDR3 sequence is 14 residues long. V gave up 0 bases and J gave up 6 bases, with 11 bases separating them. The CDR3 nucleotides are TGTGCCAGCAGCTTAGCTAACCGGGGCAATGGCTACACCTTC. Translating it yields CASSLANRGNGYTF.

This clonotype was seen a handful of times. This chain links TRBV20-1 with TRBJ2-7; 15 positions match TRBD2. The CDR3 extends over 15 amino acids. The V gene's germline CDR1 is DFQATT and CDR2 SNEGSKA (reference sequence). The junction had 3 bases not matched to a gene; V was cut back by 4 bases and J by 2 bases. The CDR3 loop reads CSATGLAGGTYEQYF. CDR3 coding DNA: TGCAGTGCTACGGGACTAGCGGGAGGAACCTACGAGCAGTACTTC.

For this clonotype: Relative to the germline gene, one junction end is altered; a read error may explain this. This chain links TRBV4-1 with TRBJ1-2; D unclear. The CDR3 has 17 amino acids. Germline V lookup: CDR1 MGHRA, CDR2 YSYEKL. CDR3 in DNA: TGCGCCAGCAGCCGGAACCCCATGGGGATTGCGACCTATTGCTACACCTTC. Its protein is CASSRNPMGIATYCYTF.

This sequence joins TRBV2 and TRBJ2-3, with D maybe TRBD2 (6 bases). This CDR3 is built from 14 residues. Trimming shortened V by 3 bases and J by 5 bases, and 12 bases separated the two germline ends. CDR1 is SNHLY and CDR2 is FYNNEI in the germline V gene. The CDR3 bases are TGTGCCAGCAGTGATCGGGGGAGAGGAGATACGCAGTATTTT. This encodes CASSDRGRGDTQYF. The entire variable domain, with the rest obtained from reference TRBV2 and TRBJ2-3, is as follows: EPEVTQTPSHQVTQMGQEVILRCVPISNHLYFYWYRQILGQKVEFLVSFYNNEISEKSEIFDDQFSVERPDGSNFTLKIRSTKLEDSAMYFCASSDRGRGDTQYFGPGTRLTVL.

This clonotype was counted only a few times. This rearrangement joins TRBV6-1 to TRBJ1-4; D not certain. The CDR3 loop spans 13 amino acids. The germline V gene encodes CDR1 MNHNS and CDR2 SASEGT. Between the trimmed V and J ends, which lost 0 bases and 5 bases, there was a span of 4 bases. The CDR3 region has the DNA TGTGCCAGCAGTGAAGCCTGGAATGAAAAACTGTTTTTT. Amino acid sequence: CASSEAWNEKLFF.

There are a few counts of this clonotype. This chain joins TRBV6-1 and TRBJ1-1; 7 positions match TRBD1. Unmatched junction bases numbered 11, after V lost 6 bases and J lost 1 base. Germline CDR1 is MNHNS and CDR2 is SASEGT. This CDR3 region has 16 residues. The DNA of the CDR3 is TGTGCCAGCAGAACTGACCGGACAGGCGGGAACACTGAAGCTTTCTTT. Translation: CASRTDRTGGNTEAFF.

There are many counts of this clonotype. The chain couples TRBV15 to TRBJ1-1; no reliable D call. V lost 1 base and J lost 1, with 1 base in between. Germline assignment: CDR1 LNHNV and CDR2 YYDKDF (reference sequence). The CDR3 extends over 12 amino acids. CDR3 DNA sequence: TGTGCCACCAGCAGAGCGAACACTGAAGCTTTCTTT. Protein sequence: CATSRANTEAFF. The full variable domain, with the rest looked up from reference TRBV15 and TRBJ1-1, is DAMVIQNPRYQVTQFGKPVTLSCSQTLNHNVMYWYQQKSSQAPKLLFHYYDKDFNNEADTPDNFQSRRPNTSFCFLDIRSPGLGDTAMYLCATSRANTEAFFGQGTRLTVV.

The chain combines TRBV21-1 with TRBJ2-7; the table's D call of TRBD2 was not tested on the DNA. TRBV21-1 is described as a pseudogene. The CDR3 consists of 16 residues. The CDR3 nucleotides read TGTGCCAGCAGCAAAGGCAATAGCGGATTATTCTACGAGCAGTACTTC. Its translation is CASSKGNSGLFYEQYF.

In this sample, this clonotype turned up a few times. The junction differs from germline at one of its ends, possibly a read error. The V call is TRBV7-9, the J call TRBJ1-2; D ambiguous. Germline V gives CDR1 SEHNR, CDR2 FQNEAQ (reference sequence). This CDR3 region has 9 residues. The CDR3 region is CASSSQLAF. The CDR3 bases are TGTGCCAGCAGCTCCCAACTCGCCTTC.

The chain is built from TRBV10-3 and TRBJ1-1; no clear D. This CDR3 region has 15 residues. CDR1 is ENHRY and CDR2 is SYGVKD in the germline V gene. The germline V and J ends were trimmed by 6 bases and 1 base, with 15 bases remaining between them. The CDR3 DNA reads TGTGCCATCAGGGAGAGGGATGGAGGGAACACTGAAGCTTTCTTT. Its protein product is CAIRERDGGNTEAFF.

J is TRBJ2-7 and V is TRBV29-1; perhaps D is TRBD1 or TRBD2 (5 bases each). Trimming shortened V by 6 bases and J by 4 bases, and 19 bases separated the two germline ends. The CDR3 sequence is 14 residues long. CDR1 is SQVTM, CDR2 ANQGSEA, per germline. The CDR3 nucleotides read TGCAGCGTGCGTACGGGACGACCGGTTTACGAGCAGTACTTC. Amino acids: CSVRTGRPVYEQYF.

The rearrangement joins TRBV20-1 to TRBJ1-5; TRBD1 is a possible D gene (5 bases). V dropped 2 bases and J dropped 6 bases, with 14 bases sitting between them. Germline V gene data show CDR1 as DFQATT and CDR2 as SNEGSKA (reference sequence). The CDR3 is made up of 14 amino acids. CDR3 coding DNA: TGCAGTGCTAGAAGTCCAGGGTCCGGTCAGCCCCAGCATTTT. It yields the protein CSARSPGSGQPQHF.

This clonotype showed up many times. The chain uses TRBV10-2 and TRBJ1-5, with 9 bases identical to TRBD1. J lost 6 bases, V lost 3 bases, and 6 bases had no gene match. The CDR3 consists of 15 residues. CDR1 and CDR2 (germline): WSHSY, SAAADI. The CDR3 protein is CASSDTGGYGQPQHF. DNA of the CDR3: TGCGCCAGCAGTGACACAGGGGGCTACGGTCAGCCCCAGCATTTT.

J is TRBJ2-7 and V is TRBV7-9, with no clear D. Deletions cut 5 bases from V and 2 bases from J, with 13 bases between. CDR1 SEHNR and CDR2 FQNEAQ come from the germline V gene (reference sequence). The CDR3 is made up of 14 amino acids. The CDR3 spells CASSEVRKPYEQYF. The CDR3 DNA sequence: TGTGCCAGCAGCGAAGTAAGAAAACCCTACGAGCAGTACTTC. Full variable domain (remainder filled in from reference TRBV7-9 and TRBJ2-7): DTGVSQNPRHKITKRGQNVTFRCDPISEHNRLYWYRQTLGQGPEFLTYFQNEAQLEKSRLLSDRFSAERPKGSFSTLEIQRTEQGDSAMYLCASSEVRKPYEQYFGPGTRLTVT.

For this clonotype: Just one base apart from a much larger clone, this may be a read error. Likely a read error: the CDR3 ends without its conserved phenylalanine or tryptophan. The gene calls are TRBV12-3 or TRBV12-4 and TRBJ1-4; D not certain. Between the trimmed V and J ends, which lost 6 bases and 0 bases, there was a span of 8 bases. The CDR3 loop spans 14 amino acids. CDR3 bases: TGTGCCAGCAGCTACGATGCAACTAATGAAAAACTGTTTTTA. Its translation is CASSYDATNEKLFL.

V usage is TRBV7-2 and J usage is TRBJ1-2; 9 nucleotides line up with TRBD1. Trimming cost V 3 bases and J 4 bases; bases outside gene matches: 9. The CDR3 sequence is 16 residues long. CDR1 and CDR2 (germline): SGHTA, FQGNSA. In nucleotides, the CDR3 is TGTGCCAGCAGCTTGGGGGCCGGGACAGGGCTCTATGGCTACACCTTC. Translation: CASSLGAGTGLYGYTF.

This CDR3 reads CSGRYRGDTEAFF. In DNA, the CDR3 is TGCAGCGGTCGCTACAGGGGGGACACTGAAGCTTTCTTT. V is TRBV29-1 and J is TRBJ1-1; 8 bases are a match to TRBD1. Germline values: CDR1 SQVTM, CDR2 ANQGSEA. The length of the CDR3 is 13 residues. Germline trimming cut 7 bases from V and 3 bases from J; bases unmatched to any gene: 7.

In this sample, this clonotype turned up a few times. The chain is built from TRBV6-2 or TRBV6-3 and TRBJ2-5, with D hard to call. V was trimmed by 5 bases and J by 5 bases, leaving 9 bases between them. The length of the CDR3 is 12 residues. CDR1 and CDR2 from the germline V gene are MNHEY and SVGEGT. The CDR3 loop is CASSQSRETQYF. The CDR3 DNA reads TGTGCCAGCAGTCAGAGCAGGGAGACCCAGTACTTC.

CDR3 in DNA: TGCGCCAGCAGCTTCGGACCCGCGGTCACCGGGGAGCTGTTTTTT. Translated, it gives CASSFGPAVTGELFF. The V call is TRBV5-1, the J call TRBJ2-2, with D unresolved. The V and J ends lost 2 bases and 4 bases respectively, with 12 bases between them. The length of the CDR3 is 15 residues. Germline V gene sequence: CDR1 SGHRS, CDR2 YFSETQ.

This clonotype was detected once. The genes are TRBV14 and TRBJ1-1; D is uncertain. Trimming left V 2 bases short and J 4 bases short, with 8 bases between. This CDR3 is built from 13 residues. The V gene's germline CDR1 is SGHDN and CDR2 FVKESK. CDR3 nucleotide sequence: TGTGCCAGCAGCCAATTGCGCAGCACTGAAGCTTTCTTT. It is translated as CASSQLRSTEAFF.

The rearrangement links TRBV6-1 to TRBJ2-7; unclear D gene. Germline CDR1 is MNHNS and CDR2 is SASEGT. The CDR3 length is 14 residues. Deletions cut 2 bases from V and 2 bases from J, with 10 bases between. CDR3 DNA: TGTGCCAGCAGTGAATTAGGCAGCCCCTACGAGCAGTACTTC. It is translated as CASSELGSPYEQYF.

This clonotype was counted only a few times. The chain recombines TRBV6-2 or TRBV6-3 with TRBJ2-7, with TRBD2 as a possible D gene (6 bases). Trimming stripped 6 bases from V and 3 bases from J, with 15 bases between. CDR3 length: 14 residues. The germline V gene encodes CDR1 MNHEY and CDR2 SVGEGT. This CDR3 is CASSSSGDLYEQYF. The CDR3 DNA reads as TGTGCCAGCAGCTCCTCGGGGGACCTCTACGAGCAGTACTTC.

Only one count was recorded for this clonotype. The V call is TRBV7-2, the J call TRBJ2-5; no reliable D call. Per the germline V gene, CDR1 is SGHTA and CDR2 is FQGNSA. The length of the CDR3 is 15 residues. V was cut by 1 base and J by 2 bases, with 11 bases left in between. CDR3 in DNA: TGTGCCAGCAGCTTAGTGTGGCGATCGCAAGAGACCCAGTACTTC. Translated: CASSLVWRSQETQYF.

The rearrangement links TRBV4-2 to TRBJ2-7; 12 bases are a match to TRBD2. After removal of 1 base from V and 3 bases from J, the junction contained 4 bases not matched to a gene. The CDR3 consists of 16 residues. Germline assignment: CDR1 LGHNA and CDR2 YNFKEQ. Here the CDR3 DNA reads TGTGCCAGCAGCCAAGGCTTGACTAGCGGGAGCTACGAGCAGTACTTC. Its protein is CASSQGLTSGSYEQYF.

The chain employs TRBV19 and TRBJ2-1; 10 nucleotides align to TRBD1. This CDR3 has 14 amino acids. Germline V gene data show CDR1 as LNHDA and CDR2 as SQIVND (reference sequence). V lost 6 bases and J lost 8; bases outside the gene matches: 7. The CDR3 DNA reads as TGTGCCAGTAGGGGACAGGGGTCTACTCATGAGCAGTTCTTC. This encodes CASRGQGSTHEQFF.

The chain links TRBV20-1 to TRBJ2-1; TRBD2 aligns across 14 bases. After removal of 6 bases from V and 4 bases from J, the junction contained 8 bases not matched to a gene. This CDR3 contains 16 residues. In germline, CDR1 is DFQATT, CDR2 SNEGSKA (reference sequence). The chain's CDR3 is CSAKTGTSGSYNEQFF. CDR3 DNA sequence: TGCAGTGCAAAGACCGGGACTAGCGGGAGTTACAATGAGCAGTTCTTC.

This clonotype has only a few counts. This CDR3 is CAISESLAIDTQYF. CDR3 in DNA: TGTGCCATCAGTGAGAGTCTAGCCATAGATACGCAGTATTTT. The chain carries TRBV10-3 and TRBJ2-3, with D tentatively TRBD2 (5 bases). Trimming took off 2 bases at V and 5 bases at J, with 11 bases between the two ends. From germline, CDR1 is ENHRY and CDR2 SYGVKD. This CDR3 spans 14 amino acids.